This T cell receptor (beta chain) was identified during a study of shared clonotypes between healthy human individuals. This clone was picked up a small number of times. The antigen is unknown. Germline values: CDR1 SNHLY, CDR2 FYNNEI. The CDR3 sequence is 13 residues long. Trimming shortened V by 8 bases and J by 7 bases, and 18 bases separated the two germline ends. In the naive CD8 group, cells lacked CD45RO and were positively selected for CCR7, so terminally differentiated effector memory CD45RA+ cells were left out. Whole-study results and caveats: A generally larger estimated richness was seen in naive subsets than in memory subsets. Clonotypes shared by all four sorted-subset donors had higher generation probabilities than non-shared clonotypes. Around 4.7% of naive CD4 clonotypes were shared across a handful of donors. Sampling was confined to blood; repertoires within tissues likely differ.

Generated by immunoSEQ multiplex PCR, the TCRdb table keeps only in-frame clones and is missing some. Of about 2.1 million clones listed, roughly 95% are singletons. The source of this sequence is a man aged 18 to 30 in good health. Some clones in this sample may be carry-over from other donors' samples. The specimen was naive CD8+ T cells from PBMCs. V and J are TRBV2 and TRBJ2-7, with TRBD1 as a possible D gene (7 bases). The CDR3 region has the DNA TGTGCCAGCGGTGGCAGGGGGGATCGGGAGCAGTACTTC. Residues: CASGGRGDREQYF.